The present TCR beta chain was sequenced within a study of T cell responses to AZD1222 COVID-19 vaccine. Study-level results: Within unmutated variant regions lay the reported targets of nearly half of spike-specific TCRs. The donors showed a predominance of white British ancestry and of females, with possible underestimation of clonal diversity. With two AZD1222 doses given, Spike-specific TCR breadth and depth both rose.

Concerning this clone itself: Antigen specificity is unknown.

Sequenced by immunoSEQ multiplex PCR; TCRdb stores in-frame clones only, minus some. This sample has over 95,000 clones, with 88% found just once. V was clipped by 3 bases and J by 9 bases; unmatched bases: 9. CDR1 SQVTM and CDR2 ANQGSEA come from the germline V gene. The CDR3 loop spans 15 amino acids. The source material was peripheral blood, sampled 28 days after the second AZD1222 dose. The chain couples TRBV29-1 to TRBJ2-1; TRBD2 agrees at 12 bases. This TCR was recovered from an adult who received the AZD1222 COVID-19 vaccine. The CDR3 bases are TGCAGCGTTGAGGTTGGTCTAGCGGGAGGGAGTGAGCAGTTCTTC. Translating gives CSVEVGLAGGSEQFF.